This section outlines one T cell receptor beta chain sequence together with its context. Its antigen remains unknown. 13 Jbeta primers and 60 Vbeta primers were used for the PCR. The protocol was immunoSEQ multiplex PCR, while the TCRdb copy is restricted to in-frame clones and leaves out a portion. The top ten clones hold around 14% of a sample with some 180,000 clones, approximately 78% of them seen once. This sample was included in a study of cytomegalovirus exposure and HLA in healthy donors. Points from the study as a whole: There were some public TCRs occurring in many donors, but most TCR sequences were rare. Roughly even sequencing depth across donors was the assumption behind the presence/absence analyses. In a later analysis, most CMV-associated TCR beta chains appeared HLA-restricted.

This CDR3 has 13 residues. The ends were cut back, 0 bases at V and 4 bases at J, with 7 bases in the middle. Germline V CDR1 and CDR2: SGHKS, YYEKEE (reference sequence). Donors were nominally healthy when sampled, though unrecorded immune exposures were likely. The chain carries TRBV5-5 and TRBJ1-1, with D possibly being TRBD1 (5 bases). Input material: PBMCs. This clonotype was sampled from a woman aged 25 to 45 in good health and CMV-seropositive. CDR3 nucleotide sequence: TGTGCCAGCAGCTTGGGGGGCAGCACTGAAGCTTTCTTT. Its translation: CASSLGGSTEAFF.